The clone carrying this TCR beta chain is a singleton in its sample. Its cognate antigen is unknown. Germline-derived CDR1 and CDR2 are LNHDA and SQIVND (reference sequence). The ends were cut back, 6 bases at V and 2 bases at J, with 11 bases in the middle. The CDR3 covers 14 residues. Each TCR library used around 500 ng of total RNA and a linear amplification protocol. TCRdb reprocessed the reads via MiXCR and lists one record per CDR3 protein. The sample holds about 180,000 distinct CDR3 sequences, over 60% seen once. These data originate in a study of healthy donors' naive CD4 and CD8 T cells. The study's findings and limits: Chains were not paired, since alpha and beta were sequenced in bulk.

Sequenced: naive CD4+ and CD8+ T cells sorted from blood, pooled from several donors. This rearrangement joins TRBV19 to TRBJ1-5; unclear D gene. The source of this sequence is a pool of human donors in good health; the sample pools cells from several healthy donors. The CDR3: CASRMALGNQPQHF. CDR3 bases: TGTGCCAGTAGAATGGCCCTCGGCAATCAGCCCCAGCATTTT. Complete variable domain (other parts from reference TRBV19 and TRBJ1-5): DGGITQSPKYLFRKEGQNVTLSCEQNLNHDAMYWYRQDPGQGLRLIYYSQIVNDFQKGDIAEGYSVSREKKESFPLTVTSAQKNPTAFYLCASRMALGNQPQHFGDGTRLSIL.